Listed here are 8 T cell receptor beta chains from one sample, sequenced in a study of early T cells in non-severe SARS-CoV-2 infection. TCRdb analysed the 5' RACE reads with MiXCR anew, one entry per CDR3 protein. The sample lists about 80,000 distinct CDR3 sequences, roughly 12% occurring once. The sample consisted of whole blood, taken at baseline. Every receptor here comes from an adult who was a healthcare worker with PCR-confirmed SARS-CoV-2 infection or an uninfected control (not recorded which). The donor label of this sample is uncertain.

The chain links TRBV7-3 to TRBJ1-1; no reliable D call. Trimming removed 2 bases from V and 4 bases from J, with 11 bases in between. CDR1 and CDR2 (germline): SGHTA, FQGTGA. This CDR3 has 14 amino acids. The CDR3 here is CASSLQARGTEAFF. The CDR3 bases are TGTGCCAGCAGCTTACAGGCGCGGGGCACTGAAGCTTTCTTT.

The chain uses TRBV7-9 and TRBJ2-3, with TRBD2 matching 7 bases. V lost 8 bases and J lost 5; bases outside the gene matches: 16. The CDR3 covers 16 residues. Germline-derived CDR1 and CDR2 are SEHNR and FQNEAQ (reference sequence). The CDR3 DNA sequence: TGTGCCAGCCAATCCTTGTTAGGGGAGGGAGGAGATACGCAGTATTTT. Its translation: CASQSLLGEGGDTQYF.

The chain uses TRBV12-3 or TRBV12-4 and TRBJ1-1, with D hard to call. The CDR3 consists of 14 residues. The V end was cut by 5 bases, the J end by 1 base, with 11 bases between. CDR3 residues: CASSPTSWNTEAFF. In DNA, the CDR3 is TGTGCCAGCAGTCCCACCAGTTGGAACACTGAAGCTTTCTTT.

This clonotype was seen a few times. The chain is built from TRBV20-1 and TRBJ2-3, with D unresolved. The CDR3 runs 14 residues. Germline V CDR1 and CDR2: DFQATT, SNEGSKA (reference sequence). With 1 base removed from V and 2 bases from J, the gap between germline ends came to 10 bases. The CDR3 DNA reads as TGCAGTGCTAGAGTCCCATTCAACACAGATACGCAGTATTTT. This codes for CSARVPFNTDTQYF.

DNA of the CDR3: TGCAGCGTCCTAGCGGCCCGGGGGAATGAGCAGTTCTTC. It specifies CSVLAARGNEQFF. The chain recombines TRBV29-1 with TRBJ2-1; 7 nucleotides line up with TRBD2. CDR1 is SQVTM, CDR2 ANQGSEA, per germline. The trim removed 6 bases at V and 7 bases at J, leaving 9 bases unmatched. The CDR3 totals 13 residues.

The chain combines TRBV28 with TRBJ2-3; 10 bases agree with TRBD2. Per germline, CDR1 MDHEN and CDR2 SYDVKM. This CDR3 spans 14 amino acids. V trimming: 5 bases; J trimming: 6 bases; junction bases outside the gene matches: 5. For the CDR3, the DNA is TGTGCCAGCAGTACCCTAGCGGGAGCTGATACGCAGTATTTT. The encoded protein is CASSTLAGADTQYF.

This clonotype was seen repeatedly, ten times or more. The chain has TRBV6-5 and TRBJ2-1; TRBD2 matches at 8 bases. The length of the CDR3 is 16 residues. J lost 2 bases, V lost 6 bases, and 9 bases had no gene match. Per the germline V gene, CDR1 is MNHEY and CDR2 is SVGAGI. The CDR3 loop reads CASSQKSGSAYNEQFF. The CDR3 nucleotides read TGTGCCAGCAGCCAAAAGAGCGGGAGCGCCTACAATGAGCAGTTCTTC.

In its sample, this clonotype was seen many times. The CDR3 region has the DNA TGTGCCAGCAGTGAAGTAGGTAGCGGGAGCGGGGATGAGCAGTTCTTC. Protein sequence: CASSEVGSGSGDEQFF. The rearrangement joins TRBV2 to TRBJ2-1, with 9 nucleotides matching TRBD2. Per the germline V gene, CDR1 is SNHLY and CDR2 is FYNNEI. This CDR3 is built from 16 residues. The J segment lost 8 bases and the V segment lost 1 base, leaving 9 bases of the junction unmatched. Based on the CDR3 plus reference TRBV2 and TRBJ2-1, the full variable domain is EPEVTQTPSHQVTQMGQEVILRCVPISNHLYFYWYRQILGQKVEFLVSFYNNEISEKSEIFDDQFSVERPDGSNFTLKIRSTKLEDSAMYFCASSEVGSGSGDEQFFGPGTRLTVL.